Listed below are T cell receptor beta chains from one sample, sequenced in a study of cytomegalovirus exposure and HLA in healthy donors. Assay: immunoSEQ multiplex PCR; the TCRdb copy retains only in-frame clones and omits some. The repertoire consists of around 110,000 clones, with around three fifths occurring once and the leading ten covering about 8.9%. Material for sequencing was PBMCs. These receptors were taken from a woman in her thirties or forties in good health and CMV-seropositive. Both conserved end residues are part of each CDR3. A D gene is named only where the DNA matches it firmly. Size is omitted from some rows. Given values are once, few, many or a class for expanded clones.

TRBV11-2	NA	TRBJ1-1	NA	TGTGCCAGCAGCTTAATTGAGGGAATTACTGAAGCTTTCTTT	CASSLIEGITEAFF
TRBV6-5	NA	TRBJ2-5	TRBD1	TGTGCCAGCAGTTACCACGACAGGGTTGGAGAGACCCAGTACTTC	CASSYHDRVGETQYF
TRBV7-9	NA	TRBJ2-7	NA	TGTGCCAGCAGCTTTAGGGCAGGGCCTTTCTCCTACGAGCAGTACTTC	CASSFRAGPFSYEQYF
TRBV5-1	few	TRBJ2-3	TRBD1	TGCGCCAGCAGCTTGGCAGGACAGGGGACAGATACGCAGTATTTT	CASSLAGQGTDTQYF
TRBV5-6	few	TRBJ1-1	NA	TGTGCCAGCAGCTTGGAACAGGGCACTGAAGCTTTCTTT	CASSLEQGTEAFF
TRBV6-5	NA	TRBJ1-2	NA	TGTGCCAGCAGTCAGTCCTCTTACTATGGCTACACCTTC	CASSQSSYYGYTF
TRBV9	NA	TRBJ2-1	NA	TGTGCCAGCAGCGTAGGGTCCGGCGGCAATGAGCAGTTCTTC	CASSVGSGGNEQFF
TRBV7-9	NA	TRBJ2-1	NA	TGTGCCAGCAGATTGGACACACGCGGCCATGAGCAGTTCTTC	CASRLDTRGHEQFF
TRBV5-1	NA	TRBJ2-3	NA	TGCGCCAGCAGCACTGGGACTCGAGTTGATACGCAGTATTTT	CASSTGTRVDTQYF
TRBV10-3	NA	TRBJ2-7	NA	TGTGCCATCAGTGAAACAGACTACGAGCAGTACTTC	CAISETDYEQYF
TRBV15	NA	TRBJ2-5	NA	TGTGCCACCAGCAGTTCTACCTCGGAGACCCAGTACTTC	CATSSSTSETQYF
TRBV10-3	once	TRBJ2-5	NA	TGTGCCATCAGTGAACCTTATAGCGCCCAAGAGACCCAGTACTTC	CAISEPYSAQETQYF
TRBV5-1	NA	TRBJ2-5	TRBD2	TGCGCCAGCAGTTCTGGGACTAGCGCCCAAGAGACCCAGTACTTC	CASSSGTSAQETQYF
TRBV5-6	NA	TRBJ1-1	TRBD1	TGTGCCAGCAGCCCTACAGGGGGTTGGACTGAAGCTTTCTTT	CASSPTGGWTEAFF
TRBV7-2	NA	TRBJ2-3	NA	TGTGCCAGCAGCTTAGTTAGCCGGGATACGCAGTATTTT	CASSLVSRDTQYF
TRBV6-5	few	TRBJ1-1	NA	TGTGCCAGCAGTAACCCACAGGGAATTAACTCTGAAGCTTTCTTT	CASSNPQGINSEAFF
TRBV5-1	NA	TRBJ2-7	NA	TGCGCCAGCAGACCAGTTCCCTCCGTGGCCGAGCAGTACTTC	CASRPVPSVAEQYF
TRBV28	few	TRBJ1-4	NA	TGTGCCAGCAGCCTACAGGTGACTAATGAAAAACTGTTTTTT	CASSLQVTNEKLFF
TRBV6-1	NA	TRBJ1-2	TRBD1	TGTGCCAGCAGTGAAATCGCGGGACAGGGATCCAACTATGGCTACACCTTC	CASSEIAGQGSNYGYTF
TRBV11-2	NA	TRBJ1-1	NA	TGTGCCAGCAGCCCCCGGCCAGGTATGAACACTGAAGCTTTCTTT	CASSPRPGMNTEAFF
TRBV12-5	NA	TRBJ2-3	TRBD2	TGTGCTAGTGGTTTGTGGGAGGGCTCGGATACGCAGTATTTT	CASGLWEGSDTQYF
TRBV2	few	TRBJ2-7	NA	TGTGCCAGCAGTGATACGGCCAGGGGGAGGTACGAGCAGTACTTC	CASSDTARGRYEQYF
TRBV10-2	NA	TRBJ1-3	TRBD1	TGCGCCAGCAGTGAAGGGGGCCCTGGAAACACCATATATTTT	CASSEGGPGNTIYF
TRBV7-9	NA	TRBJ1-2	TRBD1	TGTGCCAGCAGCGTTGGGACAGGGGGCACTTTGGGCTACACCTTC	CASSVGTGGTLGYTF
TRBV7-8	NA	TRBJ2-2	NA	TGCGCCAGCAGGGCAGGGGTTTCCCTCGACACCGGGGAGCTGTTTTTT	CASRAGVSLDTGELFF
TRBV11-3	NA	TRBJ2-5	TRBD2	TGTGCCAGCAGCCCAGGACTAGCGGGAGGGGAAGAGACCCAGTACTTC	CASSPGLAGGEETQYF
TRBV5-1	NA	TRBJ1-3	TRBD1	TGCGCCAGCAGCTCGCAGCTGGGACAGGGGCTCGGAAACACCATATATTTT	CASSSQLGQGLGNTIYF
TRBV27	NA	TRBJ2-1	NA	TGTGCCAGCAGATCCTCTAGAAATGAGCAGTTCTTC	CASRSSRNEQFF
TRBV5-1	NA	TRBJ1-6	TRBD1	TGCGCCAGCAGCTTGCGACAGGGGGGTTCACCCCTCCACTTT	CASSLRQGGSPLHF
TRBV6-5	few	TRBJ1-1	TRBD1	TGTGCCAGCACCAACAGGGGAGGTGGAACTGAAGCTTTCTTT	CASTNRGGGTEAFF
TRBV27	few	TRBJ1-6	TRBD1	TGTGCCAGCAGTTTAGCGGGACAGGGGTACGGTTCCTATAATTCACCCCTCCACTTT	CASSLAGQGYGSYNSPLHF
TRBV11-2	NA	TRBJ1-5	TRBD1	TGTGCCAGCAGCCCGGGGACAGGGGAGAGTCAGCCCCAGCATTTT	CASSPGTGESQPQHF
TRBV30	NA	TRBJ2-3	TRBD2	TGTGCCTGGAGTGCTGGGGGGCGGGGGGCGGATACGCAGTATTTT	CAWSAGGRGADTQYF
TRBV27	NA	TRBJ1-5	NA	TGTGCCAGCAGTTCCTTTGGCAATCAGCCCCAGCATTTT	CASSSFGNQPQHF
TRBV4-1	NA	TRBJ2-1	TRBD2	TGCGCCAGCAGCTTTAGCGGGAGCGTGGGCAATGAGCAGTTCTTC	CASSFSGSVGNEQFF
TRBV10-3	few	TRBJ2-1	TRBD2	TGTGCCATCAGTCCGGGACTAGCGGGAGACGAGCAGTTCTTC	CAISPGLAGDEQFF